This entry is about one TCR beta chain. Its antigen remains unidentified. Collection occurred without any documented infections or immune events in donors. The data derive from a study of identifying expanded T cells in peripheral blood. This CDR3 comprises 15 residues. Germline V gene lookup returns CDR1 SEHNR and CDR2 FQNEAQ (reference sequence). J was trimmed by 4 bases and V by 5 bases; bases with no gene match: 9. Measured with immunoSEQ multiplex PCR; TCRdb has only the in-frame clones, and not every one. The profile covers 45,000 to 65,000 clones, with approximately 86% appearing a single time and about 15% taken by the ten largest. Findings of the study overall: Over two and four weeks, about 15 and 19 clones changed, versus approximately 1.1 between replicates.

The sample taken for sequencing was blood. The clonotype originates from a person between 18 and 75 years old in good health. J is TRBJ2-7 and V is TRBV7-9, with 9 bases aligning to TRBD2. In nucleotides, the CDR3 is TGTGCCAGCAGCCCCGGGGGTAGCGGGAGATACGAGCAGTACTTC. Protein sequence: CASSPGGSGRYEQYF.